Following are 28 T cell receptor beta chains from one sample sequenced in a study of blood T cell repertoires in COVID-19. Clones were sequenced by immunoSEQ multiplex PCR, and TCRdb holds only the in-frame ones, with some missing. The table records nearly 100,000 clones, 84% of them present only once. The specimen was peripheral blood. These receptors originate from a woman aged 55-70 years with acute or convalescent COVID-19.

The V and J genes are TRBV28 and TRBJ1-6; D is perhaps TRBD1 (5 bases). CDR1 and CDR2 (germline): MDHEN, SYDVKM. This CDR3 is built from 14 residues. The V and J ends lost 2 bases and 7 bases respectively, with 9 bases between them. The CDR3 bases are TGTGCCAGCAGTTTAGGACAAAACAATTCACCCCTCCACTTT. Translating gives CASSLGQNNSPLHF.

Regarding this clone: One junction end disagrees with the germline gene, perhaps due to a read error. J is TRBJ2-1 and V is TRBV6-1, with 11 bases fitting TRBD1. The CDR3 is 15 residues long. Germline V lookup: CDR1 MNHNS, CDR2 SASEGT. The CDR3 DNA is TGTGCCAGCAGCGAAGGGACAGGGGGGTGGCATGAGCAGTTCTTC. This encodes CASSEGTGGWHEQFF.

This sequence joins TRBV5-8 and TRBJ2-7; D is possibly TRBD1 (5 bases). The CDR3 sequence is 13 residues long. CDR1 is SGHTS, CDR2 YDEGEE, per germline. Trimming shortened V by 1 base and J by 2 bases, and 7 bases separated the two germline ends. The CDR3 region has the DNA TGTGCCAGCAGCTTGACAGGCCCCTACGAGCAGTACTTC. Residues: CASSLTGPYEQYF.

The chain links TRBV7-2 to TRBJ1-2, with unresolved D. V shed 2 bases and J shed 5 bases, with 12 bases lying between them. The CDR3 is 14 amino acids. Germline CDR1 SGHTA, CDR2 FQGNSA. Here the CDR3 DNA reads TGTGCCAGCAGCTTAAAGCCATCGGGTTATGGCTACACCTTC. Its protein product is CASSLKPSGYGYTF.

The chain combines TRBV30 with TRBJ1-2, with no clear D. The V end lost 0 bases, the J end lost 7 bases, and 12 bases lay between the germline ends. The germline gives CDR1 GTSNPN, CDR2 SVGIG (reference sequence). The CDR3 runs to 13 residues. The CDR3 spells CAWSVGSGPGYTF. The CDR3 bases are TGTGCCTGGAGTGTAGGCTCAGGCCCTGGCTACACCTTC.

This sequence joins TRBV20-1 and TRBJ1-1; a weak D match, TRBD1 (6 bases). V was shortened by 3 bases and J by 3 bases, with 14 bases between the two germline ends. The germline V gene has CDR1 DFQATT and CDR2 SNEGSKA (reference sequence). The length of the CDR3 is 14 residues. CDR3 region: CSASGGGGDTEAFF. In nucleotides, the CDR3 is TGCAGTGCTAGTGGAGGGGGAGGGGACACTGAAGCTTTCTTT.

The CDR3 bases are TGTGCCAGAAGCGCAGACAGGAGCCAAGAGACCCAGTACTTC. Its translation: CARSADRSQETQYF. The chain links TRBV5-3 to TRBJ2-5, with D tentatively TRBD1 (6 bases). TRBV5-3 belongs to the ORF category, with a function that is uncertain. Trimming stripped 4 bases from V and 1 base from J, with 11 bases between. The CDR3 consists of 14 residues.

The chain has TRBV7-2 and TRBJ2-7, with 11 bases identical to TRBD1. Germline V gives CDR1 SGHTA, CDR2 FQGNSA. V lost 5 bases and J lost 11; bases outside the gene matches: 11. CDR3 length equals 14 residues. The CDR3 coding sequence is TGTGCCAGCAGCCCCCAGGGACAGGGGGATAGGAAGTACTTC. It codes for CASSPQGQGDRKYF.

The CDR3 spells CASSSGQIGYTF. The CDR3 DNA sequence: TGTGCCAGCAGTTCGGGACAGATTGGCTACACCTTC. This sequence joins TRBV28 and TRBJ1-2; 7 positions agree with TRBD1. V lost 4 bases, J lost 7 bases, and 3 bases stayed unmatched. CDR3 length: 12 residues. Germline assignment: CDR1 MDHEN and CDR2 SYDVKM.

J is TRBJ1-1 and V is TRBV7-9; no firm D call. Germline CDR1 is SEHNR and CDR2 is FQNEAQ (reference sequence). V was clipped by 3 bases and J by 3 bases, with 2 bases between them. The CDR3 is 11 residues long. CDR3 coding DNA: TGTGCCAGCAGCTTCGACACTGAAGCTTTCTTT. Translation gives CASSFDTEAFF.

The CDR3 DNA sequence: TGTGCCAGCAGGGCCCGGTCCCAGGGACAAGAGACCCAGTACTTC. This codes for CASRARSQGQETQYF. The chain recombines TRBV2 with TRBJ2-5, with a tentative D call TRBD1 (5 bases). The V end lost 6 bases, the J end lost 2 bases, and 16 bases lay between the germline ends. The CDR3 totals 15 residues. In germline, CDR1 is SNHLY, CDR2 FYNNEI. Combining the CDR3 with reference TRBV2 and TRBJ2-5 gives the whole variable domain EPEVTQTPSHQVTQMGQEVILRCVPISNHLYFYWYRQILGQKVEFLVSFYNNEISEKSEIFDDQFSVERPDGSNFTLKIRSTKLEDSAMYFCASRARSQGQETQYFGPGTRLLVL.

The chain uses TRBV28 and TRBJ1-3, with TRBD1 matching over 8 bases. The trim removed 4 bases at V and 4 bases at J, leaving 3 bases unmatched. CDR3 size: 14 residues. Germline lookup yields CDR1 MDHEN and CDR2 SYDVKM. DNA of the CDR3: TGTGCCAGCAGTTCAGGGGGCGCCGGAAACACCATATATTTT. Translating gives CASSSGGAGNTIYF.

This clone was seen more than once but under ten times. The chain couples TRBV7-6 to TRBJ2-1, with 12 bases identical to TRBD2. V lost 5 bases to trimming and J lost 9 bases; unmatched junction nucleotides: 8. CDR3 length equals 15 residues. Germline V CDR1 and CDR2: SGHVS, FNYEAQ. The CDR3 is CASSPRLAGVFEQFF. The CDR3, as DNA: TGTGCCAGCAGCCCCAGACTAGCGGGGGTTTTTGAGCAGTTCTTC.

This clone appeared a single time. The genes are TRBV19 and TRBJ1-5; 10 positions agree with TRBD1. Germline values: CDR1 LNHDA, CDR2 SQIVND (reference sequence). This CDR3 contains 15 residues. V gave up 5 bases and J gave up 9 bases; unmatched junction bases: 10. Here the CDR3 reads CASSDGTGAKGPQHF. CDR3 bases: TGTGCCAGTAGTGACGGGACAGGGGCGAAGGGGCCCCAGCATTTT.

This chain uses TRBV4-2 with TRBJ2-3; TRBD1 matches 8 bases. The length of the CDR3 is 16 residues. Germline loops: CDR1 LGHNA, CDR2 YNFKEQ. With V trimmed by 4 bases and J by 4 bases, 10 bases remained unmatched. For the CDR3, the DNA is TGTGCCAGCAGCCCTAAGGACAGGGATTCTTCAGATACGCAGTATTTT. This encodes CASSPKDRDSSDTQYF.

The V call is TRBV19, the J call TRBJ1-2, with D possibly being TRBD1 (5 bases). Trimming removed 7 bases from V and 5 bases from J, with 14 bases in between. The V gene's germline CDR1 is LNHDA and CDR2 SQIVND (reference sequence). The CDR3 length is 13 residues. CDR3 DNA: TGTGCCAGTACCGTGGGGCGTTTATATGGCTACACCTTC. Translating it yields CASTVGRLYGYTF.

V usage is TRBV6-5 and J usage is TRBJ1-6; D remains unclear. The germline CDR1 and CDR2 sequences are MNHEY and SVGAGI. Trimming removed 2 bases at V and 7 bases at J, with 6 bases between. This CDR3 has 13 residues. This CDR3 is CASSYGANSPLHF. In DNA, the CDR3 is TGTGCCAGCAGTTACGGTGCGAATTCACCCCTCCACTTT.

CDR3: CASSQDLGGFETQYF. The CDR3, as DNA: TGTGCCAGCAGCCAAGATTTGGGGGGGTTTGAGACCCAGTACTTC. The chain is built from TRBV14 and TRBJ2-5, with TRBD2 matching over 7 bases. CDR1 is SGHDN, CDR2 FVKESK, per germline. With 0 bases clipped from V and 5 bases from J, the junction kept 6 bases outside the gene matches. The CDR3 consists of 15 residues.

This clone has just a few counts. The V gene is TRBV3-1 (or the pseudogene TRBV3-2), the J gene TRBJ2-3, with a tentative D call TRBD1 (6 bases). CDR3 length: 17 residues. Germline values: CDR1 LGHDT, CDR2 YNNKEL (reference sequence). V was trimmed by 3 bases and J by 4 bases, leaving 20 bases between them. DNA of the CDR3: TGTGCCAGCAGCCAGTCCACAATACAGGGTATGGCAGATACGCAGTATTTT. It yields the protein CASSQSTIQGMADTQYF.

This chain's CDR3 is CASSPQFTGELFF. CDR3 nucleotides: TGTGCCAGCAGCCCCCAGTTCACCGGGGAGCTGTTTTTT. The chain employs TRBV7-3 and TRBJ2-2; D is ambiguous. Germline CDR1 is SGHTA and CDR2 is FQGTGA. Trimming took off 5 bases at V and 4 bases at J, with 8 bases between the two ends. The CDR3 consists of 13 residues.

The V gene is TRBV7-6, the J gene TRBJ2-1; 8 nucleotides match TRBD2. This CDR3 is 19 amino acids long. The V and J ends lost 5 bases and 3 bases, in that order; junction bases with no gene match: 18. Germline CDR1 SGHVS, CDR2 FNYEAQ. For the CDR3, the DNA is TGTGCCAGCAGCAAAAGGGGTTTTTCGGGGGGGCAGTTCTACAATGAGCAGTTCTTC. Residues: CASSKRGFSGGQFYNEQFF.

The chain couples TRBV30 to TRBJ1-6; tentative D call: TRBD1 (6 bases). CDR3 length equals 13 residues. Trimming removed 5 bases at V and 7 bases at J, with 12 bases between. The germline CDR1 and CDR2 sequences are GTSNPN and SVGIG (reference sequence). The CDR3 sequence: CAWGDRRNSPLHF. In DNA, the CDR3 is TGTGCCTGGGGCGACAGGCGGAATTCACCCCTCCACTTT.

The V gene is TRBV5-1, the J gene TRBJ1-4; 7 nucleotides agree with TRBD1. This CDR3 spans 14 amino acids. V shed 4 bases, J shed 5 bases, and the junction held 5 bases outside the gene matches. Germline V gene sequence: CDR1 SGHRS, CDR2 YFSETQ. CDR3 DNA sequence: TGCGCCAGCAGCCCTGGGACAGAAAATGAAAAACTGTTTTTT. This gives the protein CASSPGTENEKLFF. Combining the CDR3 with reference TRBV5-1 and TRBJ1-4 gives the whole variable domain KAGVTQTPRYLIKTRGQQVTLSCSPISGHRSVSWYQQTPGQGLQFLFEYFSETQRNKGNFPGRFSGRQFSNSRSEMNVSTLELGDSALYLCASSPGTENEKLFFGSGTQLSVL.

A word on this clone: The junction and the germline gene differ at one end; a read error may be behind it. The rearrangement links TRBV24-1 to TRBJ2-1; TRBD2 matches 12 bases. CDR3 size: 14 residues. The germline CDR1 and CDR2 sequences are KGHDR and SFDVKD. Here the CDR3 reads CATTDLAGGHEQFF. DNA of the CDR3: TGTGCCACCACTGATCTAGCGGGGGGGCATGAGCAGTTCTTC.

This clone was found a few times. At one end, the junction sequence differs from germline, possibly due to a read error. V and J are TRBV7-7 and TRBJ2-2, with 8 bases lining up with TRBD2. The CDR3 totals 14 residues. CDR1 is SSHAT and CDR2 is FNYEAQ in the germline V gene (reference sequence). DNA for the CDR3: TGTGCTAGCAGCTCCGGGGGGGCCCCCGGGGAGCTGTTTTTT. Translated: CASSSGGAPGELFF.

This clone has just one count. The chain recombines TRBV19 with TRBJ1-5; unclear D gene. Germline V gene data show CDR1 as LNHDA and CDR2 as SQIVND (reference sequence). V was clipped by 1 base and J by 0 bases, with 7 bases between them. The CDR3 length is 15 residues. For the CDR3, the DNA is TGTGCCAGTAGTATAGGGAGTCATAGCAATCAGCCCCAGCATTTT. Protein product: CASSIGSHSNQPQHF.

The V and J genes are TRBV25-1 and TRBJ1-6; weak D call: TRBD1 (5 bases). Germline V gene sequence: CDR1 MGHDK, CDR2 SYGVNS. The V and J ends lost 1 base and 5 bases respectively, with 15 bases between them. This CDR3 comprises 17 residues. As DNA, the CDR3 is TGTGCCAGCAGTGAATTACGGGGGGGACGGGATAATTCACCCCTCCACTTT. Its protein product is CASSELRGGRDNSPLHF. The full variable domain, its missing parts supplied by reference TRBV25-1 and TRBJ1-6, is EADIYQTPRYLVIGTGKKITLECSQTMGHDKMYWYQQDPGMELHLIHYSYGVNSTEKGDLSSESTVSRIRTEHFPLTLESARPSHTSQYLCASSELRGGRDNSPLHFGNGTRLTVT.

Regarding this clone: The same CDR3 also results from other DNA sequences found in this sample. The chain has TRBV6-5 and TRBJ1-3; TRBD1 matches 10 bases. The CDR3 has 16 residues. J gave up 3 bases and V 2 bases, and 4 bases lay outside the gene matches. Germline V gene data show CDR1 as MNHEY and CDR2 as SVGAGI. CDR3 in DNA: TGTGCCAGCAGTTACCGGGACAGGGGATATGGAAACACCATATATTTT. Translation gives CASSYRDRGYGNTIYF.